The 18 T cell receptor beta chains given below trace back to one sample, sequenced in a study of blood T cell repertoires in COVID-19. Assay used: immunoSEQ multiplex PCR; TCRdb lists only in-frame clones, some missing. The sample includes about 130,000 clones, 81% of them seen just once. The sample consisted of peripheral blood. The receptors were gathered from a man aged 25 to 40 with COVID-19, enrolled during active disease.

The chain recombines TRBV7-8 with TRBJ2-7, with 10 bases aligning to TRBD1. Germline CDR1 reads SGHVS; CDR2 reads FQNEAQ. This CDR3 is built from 16 residues. The V and J ends lost 5 bases and 4 bases, in that order; junction bases with no gene match: 11. CDR3 coding DNA: TGTGCCAGCAGCCTAAACCGGGACAGGGGTCTGTACGAGCAGTACTTC. Protein sequence: CASSLNRDRGLYEQYF.

The chain combines TRBV6-5 with TRBJ1-1; D remains ambiguous. In germline, CDR1 is MNHEY, CDR2 SVGAGI. With 0 bases removed from V and 7 bases from J, the gap between germline ends came to 9 bases. The CDR3 consists of 13 residues. CDR3 sequence reads: CASSYSFRGEAFF. The CDR3 nucleotides read TGTGCCAGCAGTTACTCCTTTCGGGGTGAAGCTTTCTTT.

This rearrangement joins TRBV4-3 to TRBJ2-1; TRBD2 matches 10 bases. The germline V gene encodes CDR1 LGHNA and CDR2 YSLEER. V lost 1 base and J lost 12; bases outside the gene matches: 18. CDR3 size: 18 residues. The CDR3 spells CASSQGVLPGLAPGVQFF. CDR3 bases: TGCGCCAGCAGCCAAGGGGTTTTACCGGGACTAGCGCCAGGTGTGCAGTTCTTC.

The chain has TRBV5-4 and TRBJ1-6, with D maybe TRBD1 (5 bases). The CDR3 sequence is 15 residues long. Germline CDR1 SGHNT, CDR2 YYREEE (reference sequence). Deletions cut 0 bases from V and 9 bases from J, with 13 bases between. CDR3 sequence reads: CASSLDQRGLSPLHF. Written as DNA, the CDR3 is TGTGCCAGCAGCTTGGATCAAAGGGGTCTTTCACCCCTCCACTTT.

The chain joins TRBV12-3 or TRBV12-4 to TRBJ2-7; D remains ambiguous. V lost 0 bases, J lost 0 bases, and 3 bases lay in between. This CDR3 has 13 residues. This chain's CDR3 is CASSLAYSYEQYF. The CDR3 DNA follows: TGTGCCAGCAGTTTAGCCTACTCCTACGAGCAGTACTTC.

The chain combines TRBV24-1 with TRBJ2-4; a possible D gene is TRBD1 (6 bases). Looked up from germline, CDR1 is KGHDR and CDR2 is SFDVKD. V was pared by 7 bases and J by 1 base, with 22 bases between. The CDR3 is 18 amino acids. CDR3 nucleotides: TGTGCCACCAGCAACCTGGACAGATTTTCAGGGGCCAAAAACATTCAGTACTTC. This codes for CATSNLDRFSGAKNIQYF.

This clone was seen more than once but under ten times. The chain combines TRBV5-8 with TRBJ1-6; D gene uncertain. Trimming left V 9 bases short and J 4 bases short, with 11 bases between. CDR1 is SGHTS, CDR2 YDEGEE, per germline. The CDR3 length is 13 residues. The CDR3 DNA is TGTGCCACTCGAACAGAGTATAATTCACCCCTCCACTTT. As protein: CATRTEYNSPLHF.

The CDR3 spells CASSITDKILYGYTF. In nucleotides, the CDR3 is TGTGCCAGCAGCATTACGGACAAGATCCTTTATGGCTACACCTTC. The gene calls are TRBV7-8 and TRBJ1-2, with D possibly TRBD1 on 5 matching bases. CDR3 size: 15 residues. Between the trimmed V and J ends, which lost 5 bases and 5 bases, there was a span of 18 bases. The germline V gene encodes CDR1 SGHVS and CDR2 FQNEAQ.

The genes are TRBV12-3 or TRBV12-4 and TRBJ1-2; perhaps TRBD1 as D (5 bases). Deletions cut 4 bases from V and 6 bases from J, with 9 bases between. The CDR3 sequence is 12 residues long. The CDR3 DNA reads TGTGCCAGCAGTTATTCAGGGAATGGCTACACCTTC. Translating it yields CASSYSGNGYTF.

In the case of this clone: The junction shows a germline mismatch at one end, possibly a read error. This chain joins TRBV7-3 and TRBJ2-2, with TRBD2 matching 13 bases. Per the germline V gene, CDR1 is SGHTA and CDR2 is FQGTGA. The CDR3 consists of 18 residues. CDR3 loop: CASSVTSGRAGLSGELFF. The CDR3 bases are TGTGCCAGCAGCGTAACTAGCGGGAGGGCCGGTCTATCCGGGGAGCTGTTTTTT.

This rearrangement joins TRBV7-2 to TRBJ2-7; 7 positions agree with TRBD1. With V trimmed by 5 bases and J by 2 bases, 12 bases remained unmatched. Germline CDR1 and CDR2: SGHTA and FQGNSA. This CDR3 is 16 amino acids long. CDR3: CASSRPGTELAYEQYF. CDR3 in DNA: TGTGCCAGCAGCCGCCCCGGGACAGAATTAGCCTACGAGCAGTACTTC.

V usage is TRBV11-3 and J usage is TRBJ2-5, with 10 bases that match TRBD2. The CDR3 sequence is 14 residues long. Germline V lookup: CDR1 SGHNT, CDR2 YENEEA. With V trimmed by 5 bases and J by 3 bases, 3 bases remained unmatched. The CDR3 bases are TGTGCCAGCAGCCGGGGGACTAGCGAAGAGACCCAGTACTTC. Protein: CASSRGTSEETQYF.

J is TRBJ2-7 and V is TRBV6-2 or TRBV6-3; D is perhaps TRBD2 (6 bases). Germline V CDR1 and CDR2: MNHEY, SVGEGT. V lost 3 bases and J lost 6, with 9 bases in between. This CDR3 has 12 residues. CDR3 protein: CASSYLGGEQYF. CDR3 DNA sequence: TGTGCCAGCAGTTATCTGGGGGGCGAGCAGTACTTC.

The chain combines TRBV5-1 with TRBJ2-1; possibly TRBD2 for D (6 bases). Germline V gene lookup returns CDR1 SGHRS and CDR2 YFSETQ. CDR3 length: 13 residues. V was shortened by 5 bases and J by 7 bases, with 13 bases between the two germline ends. CDR3 region: CASSRLEDNEQFF. CDR3 coding DNA: TGCGCCAGCAGTCGACTAGAGGATAATGAGCAGTTCTTC.

The chain joins TRBV6-5 to TRBJ2-1; D remains ambiguous. The CDR3 covers 12 residues. The germline V and J ends were trimmed by 6 bases and 8 bases, with 11 bases remaining between them. The germline V gene has CDR1 MNHEY and CDR2 SVGAGI. The CDR3 coding sequence is TGTGCCAGCAGCCCCCCAGGTCATGAGCAGTTCTTC. Translation gives CASSPPGHEQFF.

The chain links TRBV7-2 to TRBJ1-1; D unresolved. V was cut by 6 bases and J by 1 base, with 9 bases left in between. The CDR3 contains 13 residues. Germline V lookup: CDR1 SGHTA, CDR2 FQGNSA. CDR3: CASSFHQNTEAFF. Written as DNA, the CDR3 is TGTGCCAGCAGTTTTCATCAGAACACTGAAGCTTTCTTT.

V and J are TRBV6-5 and TRBJ2-7; no firm D call. The germline V and J ends were trimmed by 4 bases and 4 bases, with 17 bases remaining between them. The length of the CDR3 is 15 residues. The germline V gene encodes CDR1 MNHEY and CDR2 SVGAGI. CDR3 nucleotides: TGTGCCAGCAGTTCCGACTTCAGAGCGCAGTACGAGCAGTACTTC. Amino acids: CASSSDFRAQYEQYF.

The chain is built from TRBV6-1 and TRBJ2-7; tentative D call: TRBD1 (6 bases). Germline V gives CDR1 MNHNS, CDR2 SASEGT. This CDR3 has 13 residues. The V end was cut by 3 bases, the J end by 2 bases, with 8 bases between. This CDR3 is CASSETGPYEQYF. The DNA of the CDR3 is TGTGCCAGCAGTGAGACAGGTCCCTACGAGCAGTACTTC.